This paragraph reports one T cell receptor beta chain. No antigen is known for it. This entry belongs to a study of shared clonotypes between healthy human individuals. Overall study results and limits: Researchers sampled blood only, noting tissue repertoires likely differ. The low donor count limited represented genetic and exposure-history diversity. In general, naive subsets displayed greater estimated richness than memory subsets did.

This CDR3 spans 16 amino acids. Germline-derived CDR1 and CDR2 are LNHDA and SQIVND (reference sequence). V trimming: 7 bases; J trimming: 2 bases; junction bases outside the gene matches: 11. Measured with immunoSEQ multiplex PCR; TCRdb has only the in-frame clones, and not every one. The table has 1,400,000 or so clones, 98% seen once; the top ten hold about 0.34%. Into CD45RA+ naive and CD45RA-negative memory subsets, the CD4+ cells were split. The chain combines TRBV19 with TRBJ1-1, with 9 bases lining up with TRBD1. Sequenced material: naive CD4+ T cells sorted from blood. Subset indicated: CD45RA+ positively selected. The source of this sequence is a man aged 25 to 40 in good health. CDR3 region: CASTDRGTGFNTEAFF. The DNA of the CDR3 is TGTGCCAGTACCGACCGGGGGACAGGGTTCAACACTGAAGCTTTCTTT.